Each of the 14 T cell receptor beta chains below was sequenced from the same sample in a study of Ad26.COV2.S vaccination and SARS-CoV-2 variants. The treatment: around 19 received Ad26.COV2.S at low or high dose, single or two shots; 5 received placebo; per-sample allocation not given. Day 63 after the first injection of vaccine or placebo was the sampling time. Using immunoSEQ multiplex PCR, the repertoire was profiled, and TCRdb retains in-frame clones only, with some absent. The repertoire consists of 300,000 to 350,000 clones, with 70% to 90% occurring once and the leading ten covering roughly 2%. The starting material was peripheral blood, obtained in a trial of Ad26.COV2.S vaccine versus placebo. All receptors derive from a person between 18 and 60 years old who received the Ad26.COV2.S COVID-19 vaccine or a placebo.

The chain uses TRBV5-4 and TRBJ2-1; 10 positions match TRBD1. The CDR3 is 15 residues long. V lost 4 bases to trimming and J lost 4 bases; unmatched junction nucleotides: 5. Germline V gene lookup returns CDR1 SGHNT and CDR2 YYREEE (reference sequence). DNA of the CDR3: TGTGCCAGCAGCCGGGACAGGGGCGAATACAATGAGCAGTTCTTC. This gives the protein CASSRDRGEYNEQFF.

This clone appeared a single time. The chain is built from TRBV19 and TRBJ2-7, with D possibly being TRBD1 or TRBD2 (5 bases each). V lost 5 bases to trimming and J lost 2 bases, with 13 bases between them. This CDR3 is 14 amino acids long. Germline CDR1 reads LNHDA; CDR2 reads SQIVND (reference sequence). The CDR3 here is CASSGRESPYEQYF. The CDR3 DNA reads TGTGCCAGTAGTGGCAGGGAGAGTCCCTACGAGCAGTACTTC. The whole variable domain, remainder taken from reference TRBV19 and TRBJ2-7, is DGGITQSPKYLFRKEGQNVTLSCEQNLNHDAMYWYRQDPGQGLRLIYYSQIVNDFQKGDIAEGYSVSREKKESFPLTVTSAQKNPTAFYLCASSGRESPYEQYFGPGTRLTVT.

This chain links TRBV5-8 with TRBJ1-2; D not resolved. CDR3 length: 13 residues. V lost 0 bases, J lost 6 bases, and 9 bases lay in between. Germline CDR1 reads SGHTS; CDR2 reads YDEGEE. CDR3 sequence (DNA): TGTGCCAGCAGCTTGGTTCCGGGTGATGGCTACACCTTC. It translates to CASSLVPGDGYTF.

V gene TRBV7-9 combines with J gene TRBJ2-7, with 9 bases identical to TRBD1. Per the germline V gene, CDR1 is SEHNR and CDR2 is FQNEAQ (reference sequence). Trimming removed 5 bases from V and 6 bases from J; junction bases left unmatched: 8. This CDR3 region has 14 residues. The CDR3 loop is CASSPTTGGGEQYF. As DNA, the CDR3 is TGTGCCAGCAGCCCGACGACAGGGGGGGGCGAGCAGTACTTC.

The rearrangement uses TRBV7-2 and TRBJ1-1; 7 nucleotides match TRBD1. The junction had 10 bases not matched to a gene; V was cut back by 5 bases and J by 4 bases. The germline gives CDR1 SGHTA, CDR2 FQGNSA. The length of the CDR3 is 15 residues. The CDR3: CASSLKGGAGTEAFF. As DNA, the CDR3 is TGTGCCAGCAGCCTCAAAGGGGGCGCGGGCACTGAAGCTTTCTTT. Drawing the rest from reference TRBV7-2 and TRBJ1-1, the complete variable domain is GAGVSQSPSNKVTEKGKDVELRCDPISGHTALYWYRQSLGQGLEFLIYFQGNSAPDKSGLPSDRFSAERTGGSVSTLTIQRTQQEDSAVYLCASSLKGGAGTEAFFGQGTRLTVV.

The chain is built from TRBV18 and TRBJ1-5, with a tentative D call TRBD1 (5 bases). The CDR3 contains 14 residues. Germline assignment: CDR1 KGHSH and CDR2 LQKENI. The V end lost 6 bases, the J end lost 6 bases, and 15 bases lay between the germline ends. The CDR3 region is CASSTGGTGQPQHF. Written as DNA, the CDR3 is TGTGCCAGCTCCACCGGGGGGACGGGTCAGCCCCAGCATTTT.

The chain has TRBV28 and TRBJ1-1; D call uncertain. Per the germline V gene, CDR1 is MDHEN and CDR2 is SYDVKM. The CDR3 is 14 residues long. V was shortened by 8 bases and J by 7 bases, with 20 bases between the two germline ends. CDR3 bases: TGTGCCAGCTCCGGGGAGGGTGTCCGGGATGAAGCTTTCTTT. Its translation: CASSGEGVRDEAFF.

This clone came up once. This chain links TRBV9 with TRBJ1-1; no clear D. This CDR3 comprises 13 residues. Germline V gives CDR1 SGDLS, CDR2 YYNGEE. Deletions cut 2 bases from V and 5 bases from J, with 10 bases between. CDR3 loop: CASSVAPGTEAFF. CDR3 in DNA: TGTGCCAGCAGCGTCGCCCCGGGGACTGAAGCTTTCTTT.

The chain couples TRBV5-1 to TRBJ1-1; D unclear. The length of the CDR3 is 14 residues. Germline V gene data show CDR1 as SGHRS and CDR2 as YFSETQ. The germline V and J ends were trimmed by 0 bases and 1 base, with 7 bases remaining between them. CDR3: CASSLEKGNTEAFF. In nucleotides, the CDR3 is TGCGCCAGCAGCTTGGAAAAGGGGAACACTGAAGCTTTCTTT. Looking up the rest from reference TRBV5-1 and TRBJ1-1 gives the full variable domain: KAGVTQTPRYLIKTRGQQVTLSCSPISGHRSVSWYQQTPGQGLQFLFEYFSETQRNKGNFPGRFSGRQFSNSRSEMNVSTLELGDSALYLCASSLEKGNTEAFFGQGTRLTVV.

This sequence joins TRBV19 and TRBJ2-7; no definite D call. V gave up 5 bases and J gave up 0 bases, with 20 bases separating them. The CDR3 has 17 amino acids. CDR1 is LNHDA and CDR2 is SQIVND in the germline V gene (reference sequence). CDR3 residues: CASSVLAGLSSSYEQYF. DNA of the CDR3: TGTGCCAGTAGTGTTCTCGCCGGCCTATCTAGCTCCTACGAGCAGTACTTC.

In its sample, this clone was seen a few times. This chain uses TRBV11-2 with TRBJ2-7; D is possibly TRBD1 or TRBD2 (5 bases each). The CDR3 covers 14 residues. Germline V lookup: CDR1 SGHAT, CDR2 FQNNGV. V lost 6 bases, J lost 2 bases, and 14 bases lay in between. The CDR3: CASSRRRDAYEQYF. The DNA for the CDR3 is TGTGCCAGCAGTAGGCGACGGGACGCCTACGAGCAGTACTTC.

Many counts were recorded for this clone. In DNA, the CDR3 is TGTGCCTGGAGTGTCTCTCCTAGCAATCAGCCCCAGCATTTT. It specifies CAWSVSPSNQPQHF. V is TRBV30 and J is TRBJ1-5, with D hard to call. Looked up from germline, CDR1 is GTSNPN and CDR2 is SVGIG (reference sequence). V shed 0 bases and J shed 0 bases, with 6 bases lying between them. The CDR3 is made up of 14 amino acids.

The chain recombines TRBV5-4 with TRBJ1-4; 7 bases are shared with TRBD1. This CDR3 spans 15 amino acids. Losses at the gene ends were 4 bases for V and 2 bases for J; bases not matched to a gene: 5. Germline lookup yields CDR1 SGHNT and CDR2 YYREEE (reference sequence). CDR3 in DNA: TGTGCCAGCAGCCAGGGGGGCAGCACTAATGAAAAACTGTTTTTT. Translated, it gives CASSQGGSTNEKLFF.

The chain carries TRBV3-1 (or the pseudogene TRBV3-2) and TRBJ2-7; 9 nucleotides align to TRBD1. This CDR3 is built from 15 residues. V lost 1 base and J lost 2; bases outside the gene matches: 3. The germline V gene encodes CDR1 LGHDT and CDR2 YNNKEL (reference sequence). The CDR3 spells CASSQVGDRAYEQYF. For the CDR3, the DNA is TGTGCCAGCAGCCAAGTCGGGGACAGGGCCTACGAGCAGTACTTC.